Here is one T cell receptor (beta chain) with its context. The CDR3 contains 11 residues. Germline CDR1 reads GTSNPN; CDR2 reads SVGIG (reference sequence). J was trimmed by 4 bases and V by 4 bases; bases with no gene match: 1. When the RNA was reverse transcribed, random hexamers were used with an input of roughly 0.45 to 1 ug. MiXCR was run by TCRdb on the immunoSEQ multiplex PCR reads, yielding one entry per CDR3 protein. The table shows a few hundred thousand distinct CDR3 sequences, with 89% occurring only once. This sample is part of a study of CD8 T cells in Susac syndrome. The chain couples TRBV30 to TRBJ2-7; 7 bases are shared with TRBD1. Sequenced input: CD8+ T cells from PBMCs. The receptor comes from a human donor with multiple sclerosis. The CDR3 DNA is TGTGCCTGGAACAGGGGTTACGAGCAGTACTTC. Translated: CAWNRGYEQYF.